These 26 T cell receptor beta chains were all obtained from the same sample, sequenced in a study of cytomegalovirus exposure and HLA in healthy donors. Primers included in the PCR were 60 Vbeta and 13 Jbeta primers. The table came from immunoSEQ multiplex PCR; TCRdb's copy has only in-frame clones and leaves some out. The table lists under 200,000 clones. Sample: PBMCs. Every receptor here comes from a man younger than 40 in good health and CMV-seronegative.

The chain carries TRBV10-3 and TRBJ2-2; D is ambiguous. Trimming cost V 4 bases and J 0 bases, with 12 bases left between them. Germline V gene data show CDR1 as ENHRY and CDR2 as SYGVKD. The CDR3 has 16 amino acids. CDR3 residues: CAISGQSVPNTGELFF. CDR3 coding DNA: TGTGCCATCAGTGGTCAGAGCGTCCCGAACACCGGGGAGCTGTTTTTT.

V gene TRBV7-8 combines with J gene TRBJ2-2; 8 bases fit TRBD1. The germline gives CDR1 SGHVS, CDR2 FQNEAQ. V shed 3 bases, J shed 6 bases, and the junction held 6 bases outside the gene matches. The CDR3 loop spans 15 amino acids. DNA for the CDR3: TGTGCCAGCAGCTTGACGACAGGGGATGCCGGGGAGCTGTTTTTT. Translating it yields CASSLTTGDAGELFF.

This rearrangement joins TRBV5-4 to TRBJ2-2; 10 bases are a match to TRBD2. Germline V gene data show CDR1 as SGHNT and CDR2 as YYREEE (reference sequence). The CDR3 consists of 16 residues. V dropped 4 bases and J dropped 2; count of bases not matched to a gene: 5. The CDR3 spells CASSRLAGANTGELFF. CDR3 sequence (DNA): TGTGCCAGCAGCCGCCTAGCGGGGGCCAACACCGGGGAGCTGTTTTTT.

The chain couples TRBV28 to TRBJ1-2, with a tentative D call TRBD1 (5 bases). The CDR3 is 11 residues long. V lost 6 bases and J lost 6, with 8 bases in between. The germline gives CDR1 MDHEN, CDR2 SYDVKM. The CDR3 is CASSKGDGYTF. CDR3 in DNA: TGTGCCAGCAGCAAAGGGGATGGCTACACCTTC.

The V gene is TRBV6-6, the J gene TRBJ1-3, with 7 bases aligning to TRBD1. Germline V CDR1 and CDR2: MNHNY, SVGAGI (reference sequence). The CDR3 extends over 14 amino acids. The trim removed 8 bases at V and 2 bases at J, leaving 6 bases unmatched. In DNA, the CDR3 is TGTGCCAGCTTCGGAACAGGGGCTGGAAACACCATATATTTT. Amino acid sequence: CASFGTGAGNTIYF.

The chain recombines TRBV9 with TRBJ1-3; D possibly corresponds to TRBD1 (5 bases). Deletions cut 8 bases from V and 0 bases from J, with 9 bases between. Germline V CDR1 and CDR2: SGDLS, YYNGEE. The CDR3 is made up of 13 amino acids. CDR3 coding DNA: TGTGCCAGTTCGACAGTCTCTGGAAACACCATATATTTT. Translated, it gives CASSTVSGNTIYF.

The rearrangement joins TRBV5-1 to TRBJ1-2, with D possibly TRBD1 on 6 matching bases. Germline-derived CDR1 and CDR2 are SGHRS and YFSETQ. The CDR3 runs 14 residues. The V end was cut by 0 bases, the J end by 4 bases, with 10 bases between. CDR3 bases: TGCGCCAGCAGCTTGGAGGGACACTCCTATGGCTACACCTTC. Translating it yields CASSLEGHSYGYTF. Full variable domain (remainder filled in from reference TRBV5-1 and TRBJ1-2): KAGVTQTPRYLIKTRGQQVTLSCSPISGHRSVSWYQQTPGQGLQFLFEYFSETQRNKGNFPGRFSGRQFSNSRSEMNVSTLELGDSALYLCASSLEGHSYGYTFGSGTRLTVV.

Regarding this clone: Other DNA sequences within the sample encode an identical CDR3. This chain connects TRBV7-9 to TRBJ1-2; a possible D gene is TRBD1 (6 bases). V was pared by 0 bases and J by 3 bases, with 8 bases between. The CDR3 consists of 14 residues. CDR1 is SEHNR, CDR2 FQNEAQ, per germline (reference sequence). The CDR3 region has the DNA TGTGCCAGCAGCTTAGCTGCAGGGGACTATGGCTACACCTTC. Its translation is CASSLAAGDYGYTF.

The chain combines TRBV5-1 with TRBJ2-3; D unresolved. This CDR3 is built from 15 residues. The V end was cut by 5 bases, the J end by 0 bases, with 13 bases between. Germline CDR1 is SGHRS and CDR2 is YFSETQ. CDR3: CASRTPGSSTDTQYF. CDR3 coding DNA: TGCGCCAGCAGAACTCCCGGGTCTAGCACAGATACGCAGTATTTT.

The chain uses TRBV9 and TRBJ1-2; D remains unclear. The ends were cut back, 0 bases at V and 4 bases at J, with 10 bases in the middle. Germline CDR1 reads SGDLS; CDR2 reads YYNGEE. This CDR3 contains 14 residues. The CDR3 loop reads CASSVDGNSYGYTF. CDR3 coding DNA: TGTGCCAGCAGCGTAGACGGGAACAGCTATGGCTACACCTTC.

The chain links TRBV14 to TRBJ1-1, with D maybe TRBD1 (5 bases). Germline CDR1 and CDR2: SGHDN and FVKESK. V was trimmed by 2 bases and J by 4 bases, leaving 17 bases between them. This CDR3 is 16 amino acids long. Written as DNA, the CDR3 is TGTGCCAGCAGCCAACTGGGTAGGGGATGGACCACTGAAGCTTTCTTT. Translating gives CASSQLGRGWTTEAFF. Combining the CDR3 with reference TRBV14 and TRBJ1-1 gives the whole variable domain EAGVTQFPSHSVIEKGQTVTLRCDPISGHDNLYWYRRVMGKEIKFLLHFVKESKQDESGMPNNRFLAERTGGTYSTLKVQPAELEDSGVYFCASSQLGRGWTTEAFFGQGTRLTVV.

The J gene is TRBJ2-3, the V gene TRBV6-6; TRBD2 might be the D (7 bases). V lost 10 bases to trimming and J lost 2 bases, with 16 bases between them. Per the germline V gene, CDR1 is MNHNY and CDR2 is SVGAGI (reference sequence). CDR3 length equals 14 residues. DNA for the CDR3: TGTGCCAACATTCGGGGGGCACACACAGATACGCAGTATTTT. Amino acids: CANIRGAHTDTQYF.

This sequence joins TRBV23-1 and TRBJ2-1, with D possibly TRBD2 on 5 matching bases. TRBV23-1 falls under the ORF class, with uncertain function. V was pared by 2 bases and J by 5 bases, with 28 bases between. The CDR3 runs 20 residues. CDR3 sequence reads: CASSQVTGIGTSYMNNEQFF. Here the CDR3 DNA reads TGCGCCAGCAGTCAAGTTACGGGGATTGGTACATCCTATATGAACAATGAGCAGTTCTTC.

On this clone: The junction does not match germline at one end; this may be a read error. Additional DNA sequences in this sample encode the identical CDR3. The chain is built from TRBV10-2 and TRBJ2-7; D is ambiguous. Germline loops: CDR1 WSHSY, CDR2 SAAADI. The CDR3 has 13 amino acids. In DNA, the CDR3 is TGTGCCAGCAGTCCGCCCAGCTCCTACGAGCAGTACTTC. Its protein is CASSPPSSYEQYF.

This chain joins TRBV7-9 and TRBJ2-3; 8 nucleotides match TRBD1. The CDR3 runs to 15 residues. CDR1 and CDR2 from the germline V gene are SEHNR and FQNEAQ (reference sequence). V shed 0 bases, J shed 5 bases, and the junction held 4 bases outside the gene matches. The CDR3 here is CASSLAQGAKDTQYF. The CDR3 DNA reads TGTGCCAGCAGCTTAGCGCAGGGGGCAAAAGATACGCAGTATTTT. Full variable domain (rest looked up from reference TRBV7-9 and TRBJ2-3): DTGVSQNPRHKITKRGQNVTFRCDPISEHNRLYWYRQTLGQGPEFLTYFQNEAQLEKSRLLSDRFSAERPKGSFSTLEIQRTEQGDSAMYLCASSLAQGAKDTQYFGPGTRLTVL.

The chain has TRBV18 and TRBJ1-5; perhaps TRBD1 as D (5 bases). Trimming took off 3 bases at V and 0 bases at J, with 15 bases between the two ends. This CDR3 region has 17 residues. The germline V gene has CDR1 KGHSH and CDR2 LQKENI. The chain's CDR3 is CASSPQVSTDSNQPQHF. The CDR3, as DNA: TGTGCCAGCTCACCTCAGGTTTCGACAGATAGCAATCAGCCCCAGCATTTT.

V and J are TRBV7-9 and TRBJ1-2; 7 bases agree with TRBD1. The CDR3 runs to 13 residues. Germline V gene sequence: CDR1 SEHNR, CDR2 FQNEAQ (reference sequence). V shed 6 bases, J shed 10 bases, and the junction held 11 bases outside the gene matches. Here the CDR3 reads CASSASGTAIYTF. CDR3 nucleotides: TGTGCCAGCAGTGCATCCGGGACAGCGATCTACACCTTC. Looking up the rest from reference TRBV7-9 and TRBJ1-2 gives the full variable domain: DTGVSQNPRHKITKRGQNVTFRCDPISEHNRLYWYRQTLGQGPEFLTYFQNEAQLEKSRLLSDRFSAERPKGSFSTLEIQRTEQGDSAMYLCASSASGTAIYTFGSGTRLTVV.

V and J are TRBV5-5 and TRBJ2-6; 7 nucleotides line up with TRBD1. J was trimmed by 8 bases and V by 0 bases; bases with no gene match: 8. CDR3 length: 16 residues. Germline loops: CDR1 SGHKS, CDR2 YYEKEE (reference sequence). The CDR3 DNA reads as TGTGCCAGCAGCTTGGTTGGTAGGGGGCCCCCCAACGTCCTGACTTTC. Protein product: CASSLVGRGPPNVLTF.

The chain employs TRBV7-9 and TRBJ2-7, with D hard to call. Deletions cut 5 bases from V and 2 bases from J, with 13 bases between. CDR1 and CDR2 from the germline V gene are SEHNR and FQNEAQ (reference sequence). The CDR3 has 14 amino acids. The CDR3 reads CASSSSPVPYEQYF. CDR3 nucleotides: TGTGCCAGCAGCAGTAGCCCAGTCCCCTACGAGCAGTACTTC.

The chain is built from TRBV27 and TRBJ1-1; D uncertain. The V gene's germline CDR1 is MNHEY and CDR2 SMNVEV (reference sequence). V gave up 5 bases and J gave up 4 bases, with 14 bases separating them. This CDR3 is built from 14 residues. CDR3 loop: CASSPPGPATEAFF. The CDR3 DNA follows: TGTGCCAGCAGTCCCCCGGGTCCGGCCACTGAAGCTTTCTTT.

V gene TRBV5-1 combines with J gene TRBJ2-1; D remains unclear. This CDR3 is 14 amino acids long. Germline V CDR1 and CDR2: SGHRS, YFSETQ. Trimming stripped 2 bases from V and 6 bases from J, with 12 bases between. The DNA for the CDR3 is TGCGCCAGCAGCTTTGAGGCATCGTCCAATGAGCAGTTCTTC. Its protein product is CASSFEASSNEQFF.

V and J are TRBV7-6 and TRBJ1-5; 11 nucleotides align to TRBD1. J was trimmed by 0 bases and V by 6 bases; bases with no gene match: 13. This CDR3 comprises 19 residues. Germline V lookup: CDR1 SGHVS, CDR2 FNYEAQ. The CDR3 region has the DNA TGTGCCAGCAGTCAAGGAACCGGGACAGGGGGATATAGCAATCAGCCCCAGCATTTT. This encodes CASSQGTGTGGYSNQPQHF. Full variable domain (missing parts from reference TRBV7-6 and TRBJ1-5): GAGVSQSPRYKVTKRGQDVALRCDPISGHVSLYWYRQALGQGPEFLTYFNYEAQQDKSGLPNDRFSAERPEGSISTLTIQRTEQRDSAMYRCASSQGTGTGGYSNQPQHFGDGTRLSIL.

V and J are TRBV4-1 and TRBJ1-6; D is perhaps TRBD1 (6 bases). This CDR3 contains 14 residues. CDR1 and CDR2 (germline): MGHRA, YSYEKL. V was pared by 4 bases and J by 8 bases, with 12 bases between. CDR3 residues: CASSLDRSDSPLHF. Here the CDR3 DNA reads TGCGCCAGCAGCCTTGACAGGTCAGATTCACCCCTCCACTTT.

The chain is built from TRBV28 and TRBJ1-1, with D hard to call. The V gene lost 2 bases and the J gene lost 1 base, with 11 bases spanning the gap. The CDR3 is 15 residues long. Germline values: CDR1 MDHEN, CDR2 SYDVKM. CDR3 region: CASSLHTAGNTEAFF. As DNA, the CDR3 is TGTGCCAGCAGTTTACATACCGCGGGGAACACTGAAGCTTTCTTT.

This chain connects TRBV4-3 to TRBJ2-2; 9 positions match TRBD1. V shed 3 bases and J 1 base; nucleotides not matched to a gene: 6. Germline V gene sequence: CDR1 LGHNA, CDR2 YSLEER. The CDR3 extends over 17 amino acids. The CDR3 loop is CASSHPPGQGNTGELFF. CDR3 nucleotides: TGCGCCAGCAGCCACCCACCGGGACAGGGGAACACCGGGGAGCTGTTTTTT.

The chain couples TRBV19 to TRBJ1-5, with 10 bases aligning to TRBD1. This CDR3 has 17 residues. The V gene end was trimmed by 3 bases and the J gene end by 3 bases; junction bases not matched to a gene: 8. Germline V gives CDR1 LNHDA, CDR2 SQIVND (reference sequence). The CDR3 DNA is TGTGCCAGTAGTATGGCCCTCGGGACAGGGGTCAATCAGCCCCAGCATTTT. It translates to CASSMALGTGVNQPQHF.